The 26 T cell receptor beta chains given below trace back to one sample, sequenced in a study of CD8+CD57+ T cells in acquired aplastic anemia (dated by TCRdb to 2016 to 2019). Flow cytometry had shown CD8+CD57+ cell expansion in the patients selected for sequencing. The sequencer was an Illumina HiSeq 2000. Genomic DNA served as template for TCR beta VDJ combination and CDR3 sequence profiling. The public reads were run again by TCRdb, first through fastp at Q25 and then through MiXCR, and only productive beta chains were kept. Each entry merges the rows of one CDR3 protein and shows their most common DNA and genes. The sample yields about 120,000 distinct CDR3 sequences; under 60% were counted once. Of the sample, roughly 30% falls within the top ten clones. Material for sequencing was sorted CD4+, CD8+, or CD8+CD57+ T cells (not recorded which) from PBMCs. These receptors were collected from a human donor with aplastic anemia.

The rearrangement joins TRBV24-1 to TRBJ2-3; 8 positions match TRBD1. J lost 3 bases, V lost 5 bases, and 12 bases had no gene match. CDR1 KGHDR and CDR2 SFDVKD come from the germline V gene. The CDR3 has 17 residues. CDR3 in amino acids: CATSARVPRGRTDTQYF. In nucleotides, the CDR3 is TGTGCCACCAGTGCTAGAGTGCCCAGGGGGCGTACAGATACGCAGTATTTT.

The chain combines TRBV2 with TRBJ2-1; D unresolved. The CDR3 totals 15 residues. Trimming stripped 7 bases from V and 7 bases from J, with 20 bases between. Germline assignment: CDR1 SNHLY and CDR2 FYNNEI. As DNA, the CDR3 is TGTGCCAGCACGGTTTACGCCTACGGCGGTAATGAGCAGTTCTTC. This translates into CASTVYAYGGNEQFF. The whole variable domain, remainder taken from reference TRBV2 and TRBJ2-1, is EPEVTQTPSHQVTQMGQEVILRCVPISNHLYFYWYRQILGQKVEFLVSFYNNEISEKSEIFDDQFSVERPDGSNFTLKIRSTKLEDSAMYFCASTVYAYGGNEQFFGPGTRLTVL.

The genes are TRBV11-2 and TRBJ1-1; TRBD1 matches at 7 bases. Germline loops: CDR1 SGHAT, CDR2 FQNNGV. J was trimmed by 3 bases and V by 5 bases; bases with no gene match: 15. CDR3 length: 17 residues. The CDR3 protein is CASSAYPGTVPYTEAFF. As DNA, the CDR3 is TGTGCCAGCAGCGCCTACCCCGGGACAGTACCCTACACTGAAGCTTTCTTT.

This clonotype came up a few times. V is TRBV25-1 and J is TRBJ2-1; maybe TRBD2 (5 bases). Germline V gene data show CDR1 as MGHDK and CDR2 as SYGVNS. Trimming removed 4 bases at V and 8 bases at J, with 15 bases between. CDR3 length equals 14 residues. The CDR3 DNA reads as TGTGCCAGCAGTGCTAGGTCTCGGGAATATGAGCAGTTCTTC. This translates into CASSARSREYEQFF.

The gene calls are TRBV7-9 and TRBJ2-1; possible D gene TRBD2, 5 bases. Germline CDR1 is SEHNR and CDR2 is FQNEAQ (reference sequence). CDR3 length: 10 amino acids. V was pared by 5 bases and J by 14 bases, with 10 bases between. CDR3 residues: CASSGRMEFF. DNA for the CDR3: TGTGCCAGCAGCGGGAGAATGGAGTTCTTC.

The V gene is TRBV27, the J gene TRBJ1-5, with TRBD1 as a possible D gene (5 bases). Trimming took off 5 bases at V and 3 bases at J, with 11 bases between the two ends. CDR1 is MNHEY and CDR2 is SMNVEV in the germline V gene (reference sequence). The CDR3 runs 14 residues. The CDR3 reads CASSGGAPNQPQHF. The CDR3 DNA is TGTGCCAGCAGTGGGGGAGCCCCCAATCAGCCCCAGCATTTT.

Regarding this clonotype: This could be a read error, since a much larger clone is one nucleotide away. This chain joins TRBV4-2 and TRBJ2-1; a possible D gene is TRBD2 (6 bases). The CDR3 totals 15 residues. V shed 0 bases and J shed 8 bases, with 14 bases lying between them. Germline V gives CDR1 LGHNA, CDR2 YNFKEQ. The CDR3 DNA sequence: TGTGCCAGCAGCCAAGATCCGGGGGATCACGATGAGCAGTTCTTC. Translating gives CASSQDPGDHDEQFF.

In this sample, this clonotype turned up many times. CDR3: CASSQGVTGTNYEQYF. CDR3 nucleotide sequence: TGCGCCAGCAGCCAAGGTGTGACAGGGACAAACTACGAGCAGTACTTC. The chain recombines TRBV4-3 with TRBJ2-7; 7 nucleotides line up with TRBD1. The CDR3 is made up of 16 amino acids. Per germline, CDR1 LGHNA and CDR2 YSLEER. The junction had 9 bases not matched to a gene; V was cut back by 1 base and J by 3 bases.

The chain uses TRBV29-1 and TRBJ1-1; no clear D. Germline loops: CDR1 SQVTM, CDR2 ANQGSEA. The CDR3 is 11 amino acids. V lost 4 bases, J lost 11 bases, and 14 bases lay in between. This chain's CDR3 is CSVVPSGDAFF. The CDR3 DNA reads as TGCAGCGTTGTGCCCAGCGGGGATGCTTTCTTT.

In regard to this clonotype: A much larger clone lies one base from this, so it may be a read error. The chain couples TRBV5-5 to TRBJ1-2; D unclear. Germline loops: CDR1 SGHKS, CDR2 YYEKEE (reference sequence). This CDR3 has 15 residues. Trimming shortened V by 0 bases and J by 0 bases, and 9 bases separated the two germline ends. CDR3 bases: TGTGCCAGCAGCTTGGAAGGGCTAGCTAACTATGGCTACACCTTC. Protein sequence: CASSLEGLANYGYTF.

This clonotype was seen more than once but under ten times. This chain joins TRBV20-1 and TRBJ2-3, with 7 bases fitting TRBD1. The V gene's germline CDR1 is DFQATT and CDR2 SNEGSKA (reference sequence). V shed 5 bases, J shed 5 bases, and the junction held 7 bases outside the gene matches. This CDR3 contains 13 residues. The CDR3 nucleotides read TGCAGTGCTGAGACAGGGTGGGGAGATACGCAGTATTTT. Protein sequence: CSAETGWGDTQYF.

At least ten counts were recorded for this clonotype. This chain connects TRBV7-9 to TRBJ2-7, with D maybe TRBD2 (5 bases). CDR3 size: 15 residues. The V gene lost 1 base and the J gene lost 0 bases, with 10 bases spanning the gap. Germline CDR1 is SEHNR and CDR2 is FQNEAQ (reference sequence). The CDR3 coding sequence is TGTGCCAGCAGCTTAGTAATGGGGAGCTCCTACGAGCAGTACTTC. Protein sequence: CASSLVMGSSYEQYF.

This clonotype was observed many times. This chain joins TRBV4-2 and TRBJ1-5; 9 bases map to TRBD1. Looked up from germline, CDR1 is LGHNA and CDR2 is YNFKEQ. This CDR3 contains 16 residues. Trimming at V came to 4 bases and at J to 3 bases, leaving 7 bases not matched to a gene. The CDR3 DNA sequence: TGTGCCAGCAGCCGGCGGGACAGGGAAAACAATCAGCCCCAGCATTTT. Amino acids: CASSRRDRENNQPQHF.

V usage is TRBV7-6 and J usage is TRBJ2-7; 7 bases are a match to TRBD1. Germline V gene data show CDR1 as SGHVS and CDR2 as FNYEAQ. Germline trimming cut 5 bases from V and 5 bases from J; bases unmatched to any gene: 15. The CDR3 spans 16 residues. CDR3 amino acids: CASSTRTGEAYDEQYF. In DNA form, the CDR3 reads TGTGCCAGCAGCACCCGGACAGGTGAGGCCTACGACGAGCAGTACTTC.

The rearrangement uses TRBV5-1 and TRBJ2-7; perhaps TRBD2 as D (6 bases). The V gene's germline CDR1 is SGHRS and CDR2 YFSETQ. This CDR3 contains 16 residues. V lost 0 bases, J lost 1 base, and 14 bases lay in between. Here the CDR3 DNA reads TGCGCCAGCAGCTTGGACGGAGGGAGTGGATCCTACGAGCAGTACTTC. Protein product: CASSLDGGSGSYEQYF.

This chain uses TRBV7-9 with TRBJ1-2; TRBD1 is a possible D gene (5 bases). Per the germline V gene, CDR1 is SEHNR and CDR2 is FQNEAQ (reference sequence). V was clipped by 6 bases and J by 12 bases, with 11 bases between them. CDR3 length equals 10 residues. CDR3 DNA: TGTGCCAGCAGGTCCTGGGGGAACACCTTC. Amino acid sequence: CASRSWGNTF.

A remark on this clonotype: An end of the junction does not agree with germline; a read error may underlie this. The J gene is TRBJ2-7, the V gene TRBV7-7; D is ambiguous. CDR3 length: 12 amino acids. The V gene's germline CDR1 is SSHAT and CDR2 FNYEAQ (reference sequence). The CDR3 DNA reads as TGTGCTAGCAGCCCCGACCCCTACGAGCAGTACTTC. Translating gives CASSPDPYEQYF.

This chain joins TRBV20-1 and TRBJ2-2; D might be TRBD1 (6 bases). Germline CDR1 is DFQATT and CDR2 is SNEGSKA (reference sequence). V was cut by 6 bases and J by 4 bases, with 24 bases left in between. The CDR3 sequence is 17 residues long. Here the CDR3 DNA reads TGCAGTGCCAGTAGTATTCGCCGGGACATCATCACCGGGGAGCTGTTTTTT. Encoded protein: CSASSIRRDIITGELFF.

The count of this clonotype is one. This chain connects TRBV9 to TRBJ1-3; D is possibly TRBD1 (5 bases). The germline gives CDR1 SGDLS, CDR2 YYNGEE. V gave up 9 bases and J gave up 0 bases, with 16 bases separating them. This CDR3 region has 15 residues. The CDR3 coding sequence is TGTGCCAATGGAAAGCCTGGGGCCTCTGGAAACACCATATATTTT. As protein: CANGKPGASGNTIYF. The variable domain in full, completed from reference TRBV9 and TRBJ1-3, reads DSGVTQTPKHLITATGQRVTLRCSPRSGDLSVYWYQQSLDQGLQFLIQYYNGEERAKGNILERFSAQQFPDLHSELNLSSLELGDSALYFCANGKPGASGNTIYFGEGSWLTVV.

There are many counts of this clonotype. The J gene is TRBJ1-2, the V gene TRBV10-3, with D possibly TRBD1 on 5 matching bases. The CDR3 has 14 residues. Trimming stripped 7 bases from V and 0 bases from J, with 12 bases between. Germline loops: CDR1 ENHRY, CDR2 SYGVKD. The CDR3 DNA follows: TGTGCCATCATGGGGGATGGAGCTAACTATGGCTACACCTTC. Its protein product is CAIMGDGANYGYTF.

This CDR3 is CSAREGAGNEKLFF. The DNA for the CDR3 is TGCAGTGCTAGAGAAGGGGCTGGTAATGAAAAACTGTTTTTT. The chain has TRBV20-1 and TRBJ1-4, with D tentatively TRBD1 (5 bases). Germline V CDR1 and CDR2: DFQATT, SNEGSKA (reference sequence). CDR3 size: 14 residues. The V and J ends lost 0 bases and 4 bases respectively, with 9 bases between them.

This clonotype was observed a handful of times. The chain couples TRBV10-3 to TRBJ2-1, with D unclear. The CDR3 sequence is 13 residues long. Germline CDR1 is ENHRY and CDR2 is SYGVKD. V was pared by 1 base and J by 10 bases, with 11 bases between. The CDR3 region has the DNA TGTGCCATCAGTGAGTTGGGTGGCCAGGAGCAGTTCTTC. Translated: CAISELGGQEQFF.

The V call is TRBV2, the J call TRBJ2-5; D call uncertain. The V and J ends lost 5 bases and 5 bases respectively, with 12 bases between them. The germline gives CDR1 SNHLY, CDR2 FYNNEI. The CDR3 is 13 amino acids. The CDR3 bases are TGTGCCAGCAGTAGAGAGATCGCGGAGACCCAGTACTTC. Translating it yields CASSREIAETQYF.

V usage is TRBV25-1 and J usage is TRBJ2-3; 7 bases fit TRBD2. The germline gives CDR1 MGHDK, CDR2 SYGVNS. This CDR3 region has 16 residues. V trimming: 2 bases; J trimming: 2 bases; junction bases outside the gene matches: 7. The CDR3 region has the DNA TGTGCCAGCAGTGAACGTCCAGCGGGGACCACAGATACGCAGTATTTT. Its protein is CASSERPAGTTDTQYF.

The chain is built from TRBV24-1 and TRBJ2-3; 13 bases align to TRBD2. V dropped 3 bases and J dropped 0; count of bases not matched to a gene: 11. Per the germline V gene, CDR1 is KGHDR and CDR2 is SFDVKD. The CDR3 consists of 20 residues. The CDR3 nucleotides are TGTGCCACCAGTGATGGACTAGCGGGAGATGGGGGATCTAGCACAGATACGCAGTATTTT. It yields the protein CATSDGLAGDGGSSTDTQYF.

This clonotype occurred a few times. The chain recombines TRBV2 with TRBJ1-2, with TRBD1 matching 8 bases. V shed 2 bases and J 2 bases; nucleotides not matched to a gene: 1. Germline V gene data show CDR1 as SNHLY and CDR2 as FYNNEI. The CDR3 covers 14 residues. CDR3: CASSENRGNYGYTF. In DNA form, the CDR3 reads TGTGCCAGCAGTGAAAACAGGGGGAACTATGGCTACACCTTC.